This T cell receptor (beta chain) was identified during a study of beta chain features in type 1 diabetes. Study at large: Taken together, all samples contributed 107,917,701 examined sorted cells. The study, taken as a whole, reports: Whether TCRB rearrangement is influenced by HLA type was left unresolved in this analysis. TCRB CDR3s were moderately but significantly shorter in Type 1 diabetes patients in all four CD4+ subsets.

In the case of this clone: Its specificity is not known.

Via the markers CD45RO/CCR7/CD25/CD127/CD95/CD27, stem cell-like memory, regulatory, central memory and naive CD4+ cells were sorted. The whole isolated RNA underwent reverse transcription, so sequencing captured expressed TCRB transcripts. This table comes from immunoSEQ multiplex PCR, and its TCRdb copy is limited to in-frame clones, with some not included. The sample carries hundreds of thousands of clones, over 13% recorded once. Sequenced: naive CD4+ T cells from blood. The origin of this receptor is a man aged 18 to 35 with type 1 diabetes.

CDR3 nucleotides: TGTGCCAGCAGCGTAGCCCCTGACGGGGGATCCGGGGAGCTGTTTTTT. As protein: CASSVAPDGGSGELFF. V is TRBV9 and J is TRBJ2-2, with D tentatively TRBD2 (6 bases). V was trimmed by 0 bases and J by 6 bases, leaving 15 bases between them. The length of the CDR3 is 16 residues. The V gene's germline CDR1 is SGDLS and CDR2 YYNGEE.